The next 26 T cell receptor beta chains were all read from a single sample in a study of STAT3 mutations in large granular lymphocyte leukemia. Study-wide results and limits: Every T-LGLL patient had at least one immunodominant TCRbeta clonotype.

Sequencing was performed with immunoSEQ multiplex PCR; in TCRdb, only in-frame clones are kept and a portion is missing. Of more than 7,000 clones in the sample, about 89% were seen once. Their antigen targets remain unknown. The material sequenced was peripheral blood mononuclear cells. These receptors originate from a man older than 75 with T-cell large granular lymphocyte leukemia. Some clones in this sample may be carry-over from other donors' samples.

The chain is built from TRBV25-1 and TRBJ2-3; a possible D gene is TRBD2 (5 bases). Deletions cut 7 bases from V and 4 bases from J, with 9 bases between. Germline assignment: CDR1 MGHDK and CDR2 SYGVNS. CDR3 length: 12 residues. CDR3 DNA sequence: TGTGCCAGCATTTCCGGGGCAGATACGCAGTATTTT. The encoded protein is CASISGADTQYF.

The chain uses TRBV16 and TRBJ2-5; D not certain. CDR3 length: 12 residues. Per the germline V gene, CDR1 is KGHSY and CDR2 is FQNENV. The ends were cut back, 2 bases at V and 4 bases at J, with 5 bases in the middle. The CDR3 loop is CASSQDRETQYF. The CDR3 DNA reads TGTGCCAGCAGCCAAGACCGAGAGACCCAGTACTTC.

This clone has a single count. V usage is TRBV5-1 and J usage is TRBJ2-1, with TRBD2 as a possible D gene (10 bases). Deletions cut 4 bases from V and 1 base from J, with 33 bases between. CDR3 size: 22 residues. In germline, CDR1 is SGHRS, CDR2 YFSETQ. The CDR3 here is CASSKGQGVLAGPRQSYNEQFF. CDR3 nucleotide sequence: TGCGCCAGCAGCAAGGGACAGGGAGTACTAGCGGGGCCGAGACAGTCCTACAATGAGCAGTTCTTC.

The V call is TRBV25-1, the J call TRBJ2-2; 7 positions agree with TRBD1. Germline CDR1 reads MGHDK; CDR2 reads SYGVNS. Trimming took 4 bases from V and 4 from J; bases not matched to a gene: 3. The CDR3 has 14 amino acids. The chain's CDR3 is CASSAAGGTGELFF. The CDR3 DNA follows: TGTGCCAGCAGTGCGGCAGGGGGCACCGGGGAGCTGTTTTTT.

The CDR3 loop is CASSSSAGASYEQYF. In DNA form, the CDR3 reads TGTGCCAGCAGCTCATCGGCGGGGGCCAGCTACGAGCAGTACTTC. The V and J genes are TRBV7-2 and TRBJ2-7; the D gene is possibly TRBD2 (7 bases). The germline V gene encodes CDR1 SGHTA and CDR2 FQGNSA. The ends were cut back, 4 bases at V and 3 bases at J, with 16 bases in the middle. The CDR3 sequence is 15 residues long.

This rearrangement joins TRBV30 to TRBJ2-7, with 9 bases that match TRBD1. The CDR3 runs 13 residues. Trimming took 2 bases from V and 5 from J; bases not matched to a gene: 4. Germline V gives CDR1 GTSNPN, CDR2 SVGIG (reference sequence). The CDR3 DNA is TGTGCCTGGAGTTATGGACAGGGGAACGAGCAGTACTTC. Translated, it gives CAWSYGQGNEQYF.

V is TRBV27 and J is TRBJ1-6, with TRBD1 as a possible D gene (5 bases). Germline V lookup: CDR1 MNHEY, CDR2 SMNVEV (reference sequence). The CDR3 covers 12 residues. Trimming cost V 0 bases and J 14 bases, with 8 bases left between them. The CDR3 loop is CASSLSGVALHF. The CDR3 coding sequence is TGTGCCAGCAGTTTATCGGGGGTGGCCCTCCACTTT.

This sequence joins TRBV7-2 and TRBJ1-5, with TRBD1 identical over 7 bases. The CDR3 runs 14 residues. The ends lost 3 bases at V and 7 bases at J; junction bases unmatched: 6. Per the germline V gene, CDR1 is SGHTA and CDR2 is FQGNSA. CDR3 residues: CASSFKGAAQPQHF. The CDR3 DNA reads TGTGCCAGCAGCTTCAAGGGGGCGGCGCAGCCCCAGCATTTT.

The genes are TRBV18 and TRBJ2-1; the match to TRBD1 covers 9 bases. Germline CDR1 reads KGHSH; CDR2 reads LQKENI. V shed 6 bases, J shed 6 bases, and the junction held 9 bases outside the gene matches. The CDR3 covers 15 residues. The CDR3 DNA reads TGTGCCAGCTCGCCGGGACAGGGTTATGGCAATGAGCAGTTCTTC. Its translation is CASSPGQGYGNEQFF. Looking up the rest from reference TRBV18 and TRBJ2-1 gives the full variable domain: NAGVMQNPRHLVRRRGQEARLRCSPMKGHSHVYWYRQLPEEGLKFMVYLQKENIIDESGMPKERFSAEFPKEGPSILRIQQVVRGDSAAYFCASSPGQGYGNEQFFGPGTRLTVL.

The rearrangement uses TRBV12-5 and TRBJ2-3, with D unresolved. Germline loops: CDR1 LGHNT, CDR2 FRNRAP. The CDR3 consists of 14 residues. Trimming took off 3 bases at V and 2 bases at J, with 9 bases between the two ends. Written as DNA, the CDR3 is TGTGCTAGTGGTTTCCGGGCCCTCACAGATACGCAGTATTTT. This codes for CASGFRALTDTQYF. The full variable domain, rest sourced from reference TRBV12-5 and TRBJ2-3, is DARVTQTPRHKVTEMGQEVTMRCQPILGHNTVFWYRQTMMQGLELLAYFRNRAPLDDSGMPKDRFSAEMPDATLATLKIQPSEPRDSAVYFCASGFRALTDTQYFGPGTRLTVL.

The rearrangement uses TRBV29-1 and TRBJ1-2; a weak D match, TRBD1 (6 bases). Germline CDR1 SQVTM, CDR2 ANQGSEA. The V and J ends lost 1 base and 2 bases respectively, with 11 bases between them. The CDR3 length is 14 residues. The CDR3 here is CSVEGGALNYGYTF. In nucleotides, the CDR3 is TGCAGCGTTGAAGGGGGGGCGTTGAACTATGGCTACACCTTC.

CDR3 protein: CASSPGGGIETQYF. The DNA of the CDR3 is TGTGCCAGCAGCCCGGGTGGGGGTATAGAGACCCAGTACTTC. The chain combines TRBV2 with TRBJ2-5; tentatively, D is TRBD1 or TRBD2 (5 bases each). CDR1 is SNHLY, CDR2 FYNNEI, per germline. The CDR3 length is 14 residues. Trimming removed 6 bases from V and 4 bases from J, with 15 bases in between. The variable domain in full, with the rest retrieved from reference TRBV2 and TRBJ2-5, is EPEVTQTPSHQVTQMGQEVILRCVPISNHLYFYWYRQILGQKVEFLVSFYNNEISEKSEIFDDQFSVERPDGSNFTLKIRSTKLEDSAMYFCASSPGGGIETQYFGPGTRLLVL.

This clone was seen only a few times. V gene TRBV9 combines with J gene TRBJ1-2; D is uncertain. This CDR3 contains 16 residues. V was cut by 3 bases and J by 2 bases, with 17 bases left in between. The germline gives CDR1 SGDLS, CDR2 YYNGEE. For the CDR3, the DNA is TGTGCCAGCAGCGCCCAGTTGGGCGGTTTAAACTATGGCTACACCTTC. It translates to CASSAQLGGLNYGYTF.

The rearrangement links TRBV6-5 to TRBJ1-2; possible D gene TRBD1, 5 bases. The CDR3 has 13 residues. V lost 5 bases to trimming and J lost 10 bases, with 17 bases between them. Per the germline V gene, CDR1 is MNHEY and CDR2 is SVGAGI. CDR3 in DNA: TGTGCCAGCAGTGCCGAGTCAGGGAGAGTCTACACCTTC. Protein: CASSAESGRVYTF.

The chain couples TRBV7-2 to TRBJ1-6, with D maybe TRBD1 (6 bases). The CDR3 length is 14 residues. Trimming pared 7 bases from V and 10 bases from J, leaving 17 bases between. Looked up from germline, CDR1 is SGHTA and CDR2 is FQGNSA. The CDR3 region has the DNA TGTGCCAGCAACTCAGGGACATTCGGCTCACCCCTCCACTTT. Translating it yields CASNSGTFGSPLHF.

The chain carries TRBV7-9 and TRBJ2-7; 7 bases are a match to TRBD2. The CDR3 sequence is 12 residues long. V lost 2 bases and J lost 9; bases outside the gene matches: 4. CDR1 and CDR2 (germline): SEHNR, FQNEAQ (reference sequence). The CDR3 reads CASSLPLAVQYF. CDR3 bases: TGTGCCAGCAGCTTACCCCTAGCGGTGCAGTACTTC.

V and J are TRBV4-2 and TRBJ1-3; D call uncertain. CDR3 length equals 15 residues. Trimming took off 1 base at V and 9 bases at J, with 16 bases between the two ends. Germline-derived CDR1 and CDR2 are LGHNA and YNFKEQ. CDR3 in DNA: TGTGCCAGCAGCCAAGTAGGAGTCCGGGATAGCACCATATATTTT. Translation gives CASSQVGVRDSTIYF.

The V call is TRBV5-1, the J call TRBJ1-5; D is unclear. The germline V gene encodes CDR1 SGHRS and CDR2 YFSETQ. CDR3 length: 13 residues. Between the trimmed V and J ends, which lost 0 bases and 7 bases, there was a span of 8 bases. The CDR3 reads CASSLEGSQPQHF. The CDR3 nucleotides are TGCGCCAGCAGCTTGGAGGGTTCCCAGCCCCAGCATTTT.

The V call is TRBV27, the J call TRBJ1-3, with TRBD1 identical over 10 bases. This CDR3 contains 14 residues. V trimming: 7 bases; J trimming: 2 bases; junction bases outside the gene matches: 2. Germline V gene data show CDR1 as MNHEY and CDR2 as SMNVEV (reference sequence). The CDR3 bases are TGTGCCAGCAAGACAGGGGGCCCTGGAAACACCATATATTTT. Amino acid sequence: CASKTGGPGNTIYF.

CDR3 sequence reads: CASSRSGSAIDTQYF. The DNA of the CDR3 is TGTGCCAGCAGCCGATCAGGGAGTGCAATTGATACGCAGTATTTT. The chain joins TRBV5-6 to TRBJ2-3; possibly TRBD1 or TRBD2 for D (5 bases each). CDR3 length: 15 residues. Germline V lookup: CDR1 SGHDT, CDR2 YYEEEE. V shed 4 bases and J shed 6 bases, with 18 bases lying between them.

This chain joins TRBV9 and TRBJ1-1; 8 nucleotides agree with TRBD1. Germline V CDR1 and CDR2: SGDLS, YYNGEE. This CDR3 contains 11 residues. V dropped 4 bases and J dropped 11; count of bases not matched to a gene: 4. DNA for the CDR3: TGTGCCAGCAGCCCAGGGGACAGGGCTTTCTTT. It translates to CASSPGDRAFF. The full variable domain, its missing parts supplied by reference TRBV9 and TRBJ1-1, is DSGVTQTPKHLITATGQRVTLRCSPRSGDLSVYWYQQSLDQGLQFLIQYYNGEERAKGNILERFSAQQFPDLHSELNLSSLELGDSALYFCASSPGDRAFFGQGTRLTVV.

The rearrangement links TRBV27 to TRBJ2-7, with TRBD1 as a possible D gene (6 bases). V was cut by 5 bases and J by 0 bases, with 11 bases left in between. The germline CDR1 and CDR2 sequences are MNHEY and SMNVEV (reference sequence). CDR3 size: 14 residues. CDR3: CASSPQGPSYEQYF. In DNA form, the CDR3 reads TGTGCCAGCAGTCCGCAGGGGCCCTCCTACGAGCAGTACTTC.

The J gene is TRBJ1-2, the V gene TRBV30, with 8 bases fitting TRBD1. CDR1 is GTSNPN and CDR2 is SVGIG in the germline V gene (reference sequence). With V trimmed by 5 bases and J by 5 bases, 4 bases remained unmatched. This CDR3 region has 12 residues. As DNA, the CDR3 is TGTGCCTGGGGACAGGGAAGGTATGGCTACACCTTC. Translating it yields CAWGQGRYGYTF.

For the CDR3, the DNA is TGTGCCAGCAGTTCGAGCGGGGGGGTTACCGGGGAGCTGTTTTTT. Its translation is CASSSSGGVTGELFF. The chain employs TRBV28 and TRBJ2-2; 10 bases are a match to TRBD2. Germline CDR1 MDHEN, CDR2 SYDVKM. This CDR3 contains 15 residues. Germline trimming cut 4 bases from V and 5 bases from J; bases unmatched to any gene: 4.

This clone was seen a handful of times. The chain is built from TRBV7-6 and TRBJ1-1; 9 bases align to TRBD1. Losses at the gene ends were 2 bases for V and 5 bases for J; bases not matched to a gene: 12. This CDR3 is 17 amino acids long. Germline V lookup: CDR1 SGHVS, CDR2 FNYEAQ. The CDR3 region is CASSLRTGASLGTEAFF. Written as DNA, the CDR3 is TGTGCCAGCAGCTTACGGACAGGGGCCAGCCTTGGGACTGAAGCTTTCTTT.

V usage is TRBV7-9 and J usage is TRBJ2-5; 7 bases fit TRBD2. After removal of 2 bases from V and 7 bases from J, the junction contained 10 bases not matched to a gene. This CDR3 region has 15 residues. Germline V lookup: CDR1 SEHNR, CDR2 FQNEAQ (reference sequence). CDR3 in amino acids: CASSLPWGGPGTQYF. For the CDR3, the DNA is TGTGCCAGCAGCTTACCGTGGGGGGGTCCGGGGACCCAGTACTTC.